Given below is one T cell receptor beta chain in context. Its antigen target is currently unknown. Base qualities were left out, and no much larger clone turns up one base away. CDR1 and CDR2 are read off the germline V gene as MGHRA and YSYEKL. V was cut back by 3 bases and J by 0 bases, leaving a gap of 7 bases between them. Its CDR3 holds 14 amino acids, cysteine through phenylalanine. Just the 42-base CDR3 DNA is kept, in frame starting at base 1. The method behind the library was PCR. Sequencing was performed on an Illumina HiSeq 2000. TCRdb reprocessed the public reads (quality trimming at Q25 with fastp, clone calling with MiXCR) and kept in-frame beta chains. Rows with a matching CDR3 protein are joined into one entry that keeps the most common DNA and genes. Across this sample there are thousands of distinct CDR3 sequences, with about 15% seen only once. The biggest ten clones account for roughly 15% of the sample.

This record comes from a study of tumor-infiltrating lymphocytes in oesophageal squamous cell carcinoma (dated by TCRdb to the mid-2010s). Recombination connected TRBV4-1 to TRBJ2-3, with no reliable assignment of the D segment. The sample taken for sequencing was esophageal tumor tissue. The source of this sequence is a male donor with esophageal squamous cell carcinoma. The bases are TGCGCCAGCAGCCATAGCCTCAGCACAGATACGCAGTATTTT. This yields the protein CASSHSLSTDTQYF.